The 10 T cell receptor beta chains reported below all come from one sample, sequenced in a study of T-cell memory formation after mild COVID-19. TCRdb passed the 5' RACE reads through MiXCR, listing each CDR3 protein once. This table has approximately 260,000 distinct CDR3 sequences, 18% appearing once. Sequencing was done on a sample of PBMCs or a T cell subset sorted from them (not recorded which). All receptors derive from a man younger than 35 who had mild COVID-19 (a few samples of this study predate the infection). Cell type and time point are not known.

This clonotype was observed a few times. The chain carries TRBV12-3 or TRBV12-4 and TRBJ1-2; D is perhaps TRBD1 (5 bases). The CDR3 sequence is 13 residues long. V dropped 3 bases and J dropped 10 bases, with 15 bases sitting between them. In nucleotides, the CDR3 is TGTGCCAGCAGTTTCTGGGGGGACTTCGTCTACACCTTC. Amino acids: CASSFWGDFVYTF.

The V and J genes are TRBV23-1 and TRBJ1-5; D is uncertain. TRBV23-1 is known as an ORF, though its function is uncertain. The CDR3 length is 15 residues. V gave up 0 bases and J gave up 0 bases, with 6 bases separating them. The CDR3 DNA is TGCGCCAGCAGTCAATCCTACTGTAGCAATCAGCCCCAGCATTTT. It specifies CASSQSYCSNQPQHF.

The rearrangement links TRBV7-3 to TRBJ2-1, with D possibly being TRBD1 (5 bases). CDR1 is SGHTA and CDR2 is FQGTGA in the germline V gene. The CDR3 is 14 amino acids. V was shortened by 5 bases and J by 0 bases, with 8 bases between the two germline ends. CDR3: CASSQGFSYNEQFF. The CDR3 coding sequence is TGTGCCAGCAGCCAGGGTTTCTCCTACAATGAGCAGTTCTTC.

This clonotype was observed a handful of times. The J gene is TRBJ1-1, the V gene TRBV5-4; 7 bases agree with TRBD1. The J segment lost 1 base and the V segment lost 0 bases, leaving 3 bases of the junction unmatched. CDR3 size: 15 residues. CDR1 and CDR2 from the germline V gene are SGHNT and YYREEE (reference sequence). Here the CDR3 reads CASSLGGTANTEAFF. CDR3 DNA sequence: TGTGCCAGCAGCTTGGGCGGGACAGCGAACACTGAAGCTTTCTTT.

The rearrangement joins TRBV6-6 to TRBJ1-4, with D unresolved. This CDR3 contains 14 residues. Trimming took off 6 bases at V and 3 bases at J, with 11 bases between the two ends. Germline V CDR1 and CDR2: MNHNY, SVGAGI (reference sequence). DNA for the CDR3: TGTGCCAGCAGGCCCCGGGTGGCTAATGAAAAACTGTTTTTT. This sequence encodes CASRPRVANEKLFF.

The V call is TRBV5-8, the J call TRBJ1-4; perhaps TRBD1 as D (6 bases). Germline V gives CDR1 SGHTS, CDR2 YDEGEE. This CDR3 contains 14 residues. The V and J ends lost 3 bases and 5 bases respectively, with 11 bases between them. CDR3 coding DNA: TGTGCCAGCAGCTCGGACAGTTGGAATGAAAAACTGTTTTTT. It codes for CASSSDSWNEKLFF. The whole variable domain, remainder taken from reference TRBV5-8 and TRBJ1-4, is EAGVTQSPTHLIKTRGQQATLRCSPISGHTSVYWYQQALGLGLQFLLWYDEGEERNRGNFPPRFSGRQFPNYSSELNVNALELEDSALYLCASSSDSWNEKLFFGSGTQLSVL.

Ten or more counts support this clonotype. This chain links TRBV5-1 with TRBJ1-6; TRBD1 matches at 8 bases. The CDR3 contains 16 residues. CDR1 and CDR2 (germline): SGHRS, YFSETQ. V shed 0 bases, J shed 10 bases, and the junction held 9 bases outside the gene matches. Here the CDR3 DNA reads TGCGCCAGCAGCTTGGCCGTGACAGGGGATGGGTCACCCCTCCACTTT. It translates to CASSLAVTGDGSPLHF.

The chain links TRBV5-1 to TRBJ1-6; D gene ambiguous. This CDR3 is built from 14 residues. CDR1 and CDR2 from the germline V gene are SGHRS and YFSETQ. Trimming shortened V by 9 bases and J by 5 bases, and 15 bases separated the two germline ends. The CDR3 DNA is TGCGCCACCCGTGACGGAGGGAATAATTCACCCCTCCACTTT. Translating gives CATRDGGNNSPLHF.

This clonotype was seen a handful of times. The chain recombines TRBV4-3 with TRBJ1-2; D unclear. The CDR3 runs to 15 residues. Germline V gene sequence: CDR1 LGHNA, CDR2 YSLEER. Deletions cut 3 bases from V and 7 bases from J, with 18 bases between. The CDR3 protein is CASSHPGGSGSGYTF. CDR3 in DNA: TGCGCCAGCAGCCACCCGGGAGGTAGCGGATCTGGCTACACCTTC.

The V and J genes are TRBV24-1 and TRBJ2-3; D is undetermined. V lost 3 bases to trimming and J lost 3 bases, with 9 bases between them. Germline V CDR1 and CDR2: KGHDR, SFDVKD. CDR3 length equals 14 residues. In nucleotides, the CDR3 is TGTGCCACCAGTGATCAGGTGGGGACAGATACGCAGTATTTT. Its protein product is CATSDQVGTDTQYF.